These 20 T cell receptor beta chains share one sample of origin, sequenced in a study of shared T cell receptors in the human thymus. TCRdb's copy holds only in-frame clones and misses some; the assay was immunoSEQ multiplex PCR. The sample carries hundreds of thousands of clones, roughly 90% recorded once. The sample also formed part of further work on human thymus T cells.

Specimen: thymocytes. The receptors stem from a boy younger than two with a congenital heart defect.

The chain uses TRBV9 and TRBJ2-5, with 9 bases that match TRBD2. The V and J ends lost 2 bases and 5 bases, in that order; junction bases with no gene match: 7. The CDR3 is 15 residues long. Germline CDR1 and CDR2: SGDLS and YYNGEE. DNA of the CDR3: TGTGCCAGCAGCGTTCTAGCGGGGTGGTTGGAGACCCAGTACTTC. Its translation: CASSVLAGWLETQYF.

This rearrangement joins TRBV7-2 to TRBJ2-3; 10 bases map to TRBD2. CDR3 length equals 18 residues. The germline gives CDR1 SGHTA, CDR2 FQGNSA. J was trimmed by 1 base and V by 0 bases; bases with no gene match: 7. CDR3 loop: CASSLAASGSEGTDTQYF. In DNA, the CDR3 is TGTGCCAGCAGCTTAGCGGCTAGCGGGAGCGAGGGCACAGATACGCAGTATTTT.

In its sample, this clone was seen a few times. Other DNA sequences of this sample code for an identical CDR3. The chain joins TRBV15 to TRBJ2-1, with D hard to call. Germline V gene data show CDR1 as LNHNV and CDR2 as YYDKDF (reference sequence). This CDR3 has 12 amino acids. The germline V and J ends were trimmed by 2 bases and 4 bases, with 3 bases remaining between them. CDR3 nucleotide sequence: TGTGCCACCAGCAGACAATACAATGAGCAGTTCTTC. Translation gives CATSRQYNEQFF.

For the CDR3, the DNA is TGTGCCAGCAGGCCCACCAGGTGTCACCCGGGGGACACTGAAGCTTTCTTT. This encodes CASRPTRCHPGDTEAFF. The gene calls are TRBV7-3 and TRBJ1-1; tentatively, D is TRBD1 (5 bases). The germline V gene encodes CDR1 SGHTA and CDR2 FQGTGA. CDR3 length: 17 amino acids. V was clipped by 6 bases and J by 3 bases, with 23 bases between them.

The chain joins TRBV27 to TRBJ2-1; D might be TRBD2 (6 bases). Trimming stripped 1 base from V and 2 bases from J, with 12 bases between. The CDR3 is 16 residues long. The germline gives CDR1 MNHEY, CDR2 SMNVEV (reference sequence). CDR3 DNA: TGTGCCAGCAGTTTATTTGGGGGAGGCCCCTACAATGAGCAGTTCTTC. Amino acids: CASSLFGGGPYNEQFF.

The rearrangement links TRBV6-5 to TRBJ1-2, with TRBD1 identical over 7 bases. Per germline, CDR1 MNHEY and CDR2 SVGAGI. CDR3 size: 13 residues. Unmatched junction bases numbered 6, after V lost 4 bases and J lost 7 bases. The CDR3 DNA follows: TGTGCCAGCAGTTGGAAACAGGGGCGTGGCTACACCTTC. Translated: CASSWKQGRGYTF.

V is TRBV10-3 and J is TRBJ2-2; tentatively, D is TRBD2 (5 bases). Germline values: CDR1 ENHRY, CDR2 SYGVKD. Between the trimmed V and J ends, which lost 11 bases and 3 bases, there was a span of 16 bases. The CDR3 runs to 14 residues. Written as DNA, the CDR3 is TGTGCCGGGGTCGGGGTGTCGGACACCGGGGAGCTGTTTTTT. Translated: CAGVGVSDTGELFF.

This clone was detected a few times. The chain is built from TRBV15 and TRBJ2-7; 8 positions match TRBD2. Germline V gene data show CDR1 as LNHNV and CDR2 as YYDKDF (reference sequence). This CDR3 spans 19 amino acids. V dropped 0 bases and J dropped 6; count of bases not matched to a gene: 19. In DNA form, the CDR3 reads TGTGCCACCAGCAGAGAGGTTTCGGGCCTAGCGGGCCTCCGGGGCGAGCAGTACTTC. It translates to CATSREVSGLAGLRGEQYF.

The chain links TRBV5-1 to TRBJ2-3, with 10 bases identical to TRBD1. The germline CDR1 and CDR2 sequences are SGHRS and YFSETQ. This CDR3 is built from 19 residues. The J segment lost 4 bases and the V segment lost 4 bases, leaving 18 bases of the junction unmatched. For the CDR3, the DNA is TGCGCCAGCAGCCGAGTCCGGGACAGGGGACCTGTCGCGGCAGATACGCAGTATTTT. It encodes CASSRVRDRGPVAADTQYF.

The rearrangement links TRBV10-2 to TRBJ2-7; the D is unclear. This CDR3 comprises 13 residues. Trimming removed 5 bases at V and 12 bases at J, with 20 bases between. CDR1 and CDR2 from the germline V gene are WSHSY and SAAADI. The CDR3 protein is CASSPSLTQIRYF. DNA of the CDR3: TGCGCCAGCAGTCCAAGTCTCACCCAGATCCGGTACTTC.

The gene calls are TRBV11-2 and TRBJ1-1; D might be TRBD1 (5 bases). There are 16 residues in the CDR3. Trimming took 2 bases from V and 1 from J, leaving 14 bases between them. The germline V gene encodes CDR1 SGHAT and CDR2 FQNNGV. CDR3 protein: CASSLMRDQGNTEAFF. In DNA, the CDR3 is TGTGCCAGCAGCTTAATGCGGGACCAGGGGAACACTGAAGCTTTCTTT.

The genes are TRBV15 and TRBJ2-7; D unresolved. Trimming shortened V by 5 bases and J by 5 bases, and 19 bases separated the two germline ends. The germline V gene has CDR1 LNHNV and CDR2 YYDKDF (reference sequence). The length of the CDR3 is 15 residues. DNA for the CDR3: TGTGCCACCAGCCCGCCCGAGAGTTTTCCCGACGAGCAGTACTTC. This sequence encodes CATSPPESFPDEQYF.

This clone was detected once. The rearrangement links TRBV5-6 to TRBJ2-7; 8 bases are shared with TRBD2. The CDR3 totals 15 residues. J gave up 1 base and V 0 bases, and 3 bases lay outside the gene matches. CDR1 and CDR2 from the germline V gene are SGHDT and YYEEEE. The CDR3 loop is CASSLGSSGSYEQYF. CDR3 nucleotides: TGTGCCAGCAGCTTGGGGTCTAGCGGGTCCTACGAGCAGTACTTC.

V and J are TRBV7-2 and TRBJ2-7, with a weak D call TRBD1 (6 bases). CDR3 length: 19 amino acids. Between the trimmed V and J ends, which lost 3 bases and 3 bases, there was a span of 27 bases. Germline CDR1 reads SGHTA; CDR2 reads FQGNSA. For the CDR3, the DNA is TGTGCCAGCAGCTTCCCCGTAGATCCCACCGCTGGACAGTTCTACGAGCAGTACTTC. Encoded protein: CASSFPVDPTAGQFYEQYF. The full variable domain, rest sourced from reference TRBV7-2 and TRBJ2-7, is GAGVSQSPSNKVTEKGKDVELRCDPISGHTALYWYRQSLGQGLEFLIYFQGNSAPDKSGLPSDRFSAERTGGSVSTLTIQRTQQEDSAVYLCASSFPVDPTAGQFYEQYFGPGTRLTVT.

The CDR3 loop is CASSICAGLTDTQYF. The DNA for the CDR3 is TGTGCCAGTAGTATTTGTGCGGGCCTCACAGATACGCAGTATTTT. The V gene is TRBV19, the J gene TRBJ2-3; possible D gene TRBD2, 5 bases. This CDR3 region has 15 residues. Trimming stripped 3 bases from V and 2 bases from J, with 12 bases between. Germline CDR1 and CDR2: LNHDA and SQIVND (reference sequence). Variable domain in full (rest from reference TRBV19 and TRBJ2-3): DGGITQSPKYLFRKEGQNVTLSCEQNLNHDAMYWYRQDPGQGLRLIYYSQIVNDFQKGDIAEGYSVSREKKESFPLTVTSAQKNPTAFYLCASSICAGLTDTQYFGPGTRLTVL.

The chain combines TRBV27 with TRBJ2-1; tentative D call: TRBD1 (6 bases). Germline V gene lookup returns CDR1 MNHEY and CDR2 SMNVEV (reference sequence). CDR3 length equals 15 residues. With 3 bases removed from V and 7 bases from J, the gap between germline ends came to 16 bases. CDR3 in DNA: TGTGCCAGCAGTTTGGGGGCAGGGTTCGGAAATGAGCAGTTCTTC. It is translated as CASSLGAGFGNEQFF.

This clone appeared a single time. The same CDR3 also results from other DNA sequences found in this sample. J is TRBJ1-2 and V is TRBV19; D is unclear. The CDR3 is 12 residues long. Germline V gene sequence: CDR1 LNHDA, CDR2 SQIVND (reference sequence). V was pared by 3 bases and J by 3 bases, with 5 bases between. This CDR3 reads CASSIPDYGYTF. CDR3 DNA: TGTGCCAGTAGTATTCCCGACTATGGCTACACCTTC.

The chain employs TRBV4-3 and TRBJ2-7; 9 nucleotides align to TRBD2. Germline V gives CDR1 LGHNA, CDR2 YSLEER. The CDR3 runs to 15 residues. Trimming cost V 1 base and J 7 bases; bases outside gene matches: 8. For the CDR3, the DNA is TGCGCCAGCAGCCAAGGGGTAGCGGGAGAGGGGGAGCAGTACTTC. Translation gives CASSQGVAGEGEQYF.

The chain joins TRBV30 to TRBJ1-2, with 8 bases aligning to TRBD1. V trimming: 7 bases; J trimming: 7 bases; junction bases outside the gene matches: 14. This CDR3 has 14 residues. Germline V CDR1 and CDR2: GTSNPN, SVGIG (reference sequence). The CDR3, as DNA: TGTGCCTACAACACGGGACAGGTCTGGCCTGGCTACACCTTC. Translation gives CAYNTGQVWPGYTF.

This clone occurred once. The chain recombines TRBV18 with TRBJ1-4; weak D call: TRBD1 (5 bases). The V and J ends lost 4 bases and 3 bases respectively, with 15 bases between them. CDR1 and CDR2 (germline): KGHSH, LQKENI. The CDR3 spans 16 residues. The chain's CDR3 is CASSHTGKPSNEKLFF. The DNA of the CDR3 is TGTGCCAGCTCACATACAGGAAAGCCCTCTAATGAAAAACTGTTTTTT.